The present TCR beta chain was sequenced within a study of blood T cell repertoires in COVID-19 (TCRdb year 2020). In the study overall: Samples covering the acute and convalescent phases of COVID-19 were provided by collaborators in the United States, Italy and Spain. The prospective study material was composed of cDNA or gDNA derived from T cells, B-cell-depleted T cells, or PBMCs. The dataset comprised deeply sampled blood TCRbeta repertoires from subjects exposed to, actively infected with, or recovered from COVID-19. A freely available public database, intended as a resource for researchers studying the immune response to SARS-CoV-2, is where the repertoires were released. Samples came from the ongoing ImmuneRACE study (first 160 participants) plus 1,254 subjects from 6 global collaborators. A de-identified subject ID, COVID-19 status, age in years and sex were almost always included in the sample metadata. Where HLA class I and class II types were available, the types were taken from metadata supplied by the sample provider, not from assay-based typing.

TCRbeta CDR3 regions were amplified from genomic DNA using the immunoSEQ Assay, a bias-controlled multiplex PCR. Per the authors' processing: The number of nucleated cells in each sample was estimated from the amplification of reference gene primers within the assay. To quantify the absolute abundance of each unique TCRbeta CDR3 rearrangement, sequence reads were collapsed and filtered. For each sample, productive Simpson clonality was calculated as the square root of Simpson's diversity index across productive rearrangements. Not all clones reach the TCRdb copy of this immuneACCESS table, which keeps in-frame sequences only. Checked studies attribute under half of the gap to unresolved V genes and leave the rest unexplained. V and J calls and clone size come straight from that table; D and trimming were deduced from the DNA. This sample has roughly 150,000 clones in its table, and 86% of those were observed once. The ten most abundant clones make up under 4.5% of the sample.

From cysteine to phenylalanine, the CDR3 is 14 amino acids long. Just CDR3 DNA is preserved here, 42 bases in frame from base 1. Here V drops 3 bases and J drops 5 bases, and the junction holds 3 bases not matched to any gene. CDR1 and CDR2 (LNHDA, SQIVND) derive from the germline V gene (reference sequence). Here is what the overall study found, with its caveats: Clinical and demographic metadata were provided uncurated, with the amount varying by source and participant.

The collaborating institutions used their own protocols to collect whole blood in K2EDTA tubes. For TCRbeta analysis, collaborators shipped samples as frozen whole blood, isolated PBMCs, or DNA extracted from either of those sample types. This clone was detected a few times. Which antigen it targets is not known. The record has no base qualities; no much larger clone is one base away. The chain joins TRBV19 to TRBJ1-2; the junction holds 10 bases that match TRBD1. The sample comprised peripheral blood. This TCR derives from a woman between 65 and 79 years old with acute or convalescent COVID-19. The DNA sequence reads TGTGCCAGTAGTATGGGGACAGGGGTGTATGGCTACACCTTC. Its translation reads: CASSMGTGVYGYTF.